The following is a T cell receptor (beta chain) sequence with its context. No cognate antigen has been identified for it. Base qualities are not at hand, and no much larger clone is one base apart. In this study, focal radiation therapy paired with CTLA-4 blockade (ipilimumab) was tested in patients who had chemo-refractory metastatic non-small-cell lung cancer. Library method: the immunoSEQ multiplex PCR assay. The source is immuneACCESS, and TCRdb retained only in-frame sequences with V and J called. Part of the clones is not carried over; for the studies checked, unresolved V genes explain less than half of this, and the remainder is unexplained. In all, the sample holds about 80,000 clones, and more than 80% of those were seen once. The top ten clones comprise approximately 0.81% of the sample. The sample is drawn from a study of radiotherapy plus CTLA-4 blockade in lung cancer (dated by TCRdb to the late 2010s). With regard to the full study: Objective responses occurred in roughly 19% of enrolled patients, and 30% to 35% achieved disease control.

Summary of the overall study and its limitations: The strongest predictors of response were reported to be early dynamic shifts in blood T cell clones along with a rise in serum interferon-beta following radiation. After treatment with radiotherapy and ipilimumab, TCR clones that originated in tumors expanded in peripheral blood.

From its cysteine to its phenylalanine, the CDR3 spans 16 amino acids. Just the 48-base CDR3 DNA is kept, in frame starting at base 1. The junction carries 17 bases between V and J, which are trimmed by 3 bases and 6 bases respectively. For CDR1 and CDR2, the germline V gene lists KGHSH and LQKENI. This receptor was taken from a human donor with non-small cell lung cancer who had stable disease on radiotherapy plus ipilimumab. The rearranged segments are TRBV18 and TRBJ2-2; the D gene identity is not certain. The specimen comprised peripheral blood, sampled from a patient treated with radiotherapy plus ipilimumab. The CDR3 in this case is CASSPTAPPLPGELFF. The bases are TGTGCCAGCTCACCCACAGCCCCCCCGCTGCCCGGGGAGCTGTTTTTT.